This T cell receptor beta chain was obtained from a study of shared clonotypes between healthy human individuals. Findings and limits, study-wide: Generally, estimated richness proved larger in naive subsets than it did in memory subsets.

From CD4+ cells came CD45RA+ naive and CD45RA-negative memory subsets. The V and J ends lost 10 bases and 9 bases respectively, with 27 bases between them. Germline-derived CDR1 and CDR2 are MNHEY and SMNVEV (reference sequence). The CDR3 consists of 15 residues. As concerns this clone: No antigen is known for it.

Authors' methods: There were no quality scores in the junction-only immunoSEQ sequences, so filtering differed. Assay: immunoSEQ multiplex PCR; the TCRdb copy retains only in-frame clones and omits some. Clonal size and the V and J genes are those of that table, whereas D and trimming came from the DNA. The sample lists about a million clones; roughly 80% were seen once. V gene TRBV27 combines with J gene TRBJ2-5; D may be TRBD1 (6 bases). The sequence came from a man aged 18 to 30 in good health. Some clones in this sample may be carry-over from other donors' samples. The sequencing sample was made of memory CD4+ T cells from PBMCs. The sample's subset: CD45RA-negative fraction. The CDR3 sequence is CATHPTRTSRQAQYF. The CDR3 nucleotides are TGTGCCACGCACCCGACGCGGACTTCCAGACAGGCCCAGTACTTC.